A single T cell receptor beta chain is shown here with its context. This record comes from a study of blood T cell repertoires in COVID-19. The CDR3 contains 14 residues. Germline V gene data show CDR1 as KGHSH and CDR2 as LQKENI. V lost 3 bases, J lost 3 bases, and 4 bases stayed unmatched. Data came from immunoSEQ multiplex PCR; TCRdb stores just in-frame clones and leaves some out. Altogether over 200,000 clones are present, around nine tenths being singletons, with the ten largest covering 10% to 14%. The receptor was derived from a man aged 25 to 40 who had recovered from COVID-19. The specimen was PBMCs or T cells enriched from blood (not recorded which). The chain combines TRBV18 with TRBJ1-2, with 7 positions matching TRBD1. The CDR3 DNA is TGTGCCAGCTCACCGGGACAGACCCACTATGGCTACACCTTC. This codes for CASSPGQTHYGYTF. The whole variable domain, filled in from reference TRBV18 and TRBJ1-2, reads NAGVMQNPRHLVRRRGQEARLRCSPMKGHSHVYWYRQLPEEGLKFMVYLQKENIIDESGMPKERFSAEFPKEGPSILRIQQVVRGDSAAYFCASSPGQTHYGYTFGSGTRLTVV.